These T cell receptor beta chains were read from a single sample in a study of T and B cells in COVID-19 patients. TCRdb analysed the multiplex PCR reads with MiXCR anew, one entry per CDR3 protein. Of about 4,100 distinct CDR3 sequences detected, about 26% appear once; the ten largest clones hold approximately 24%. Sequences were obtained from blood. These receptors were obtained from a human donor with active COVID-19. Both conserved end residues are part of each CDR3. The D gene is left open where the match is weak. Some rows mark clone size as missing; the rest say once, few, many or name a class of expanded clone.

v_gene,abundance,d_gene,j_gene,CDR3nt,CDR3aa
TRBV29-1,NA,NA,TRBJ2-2,TGCAGCGTTGCCGACATCGGGGAGCTGTTTTTT,CSVADIGELFF
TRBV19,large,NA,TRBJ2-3,TGTGCCAGTAGTATCGCCGGGCGCGAAAGCACAGATACGCAGTATTTT,CASSIAGRESTDTQYF
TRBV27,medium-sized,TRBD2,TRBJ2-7,TGTGCCAGCAGTGGACTAGCGGCTCCCTACGAGCAGTACTTC,CASSGLAAPYEQYF
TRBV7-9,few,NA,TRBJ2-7,TGTGCCAGCACTCCGGTGGAGGACGGGGAGCAGTACTTC,CASTPVEDGEQYF
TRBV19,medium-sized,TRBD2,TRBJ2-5,TGTGCCAGTAGTAGGACCGGGACCTCTTTTGTTGGACTAGCGACGGAAGAGACCCAGTACTTC,CASSRTGTSFVGLATEETQYF
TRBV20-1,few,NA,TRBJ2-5,TGCAGTGCCAGGCGCCCTGGGGGAGAGACCCAGTACTTC,CSARRPGGETQYF
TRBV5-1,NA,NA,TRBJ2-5,TGCGCCAGCAGCTTCCGCCAGAGGAGGAGAGGACAAGAGACCCAGTACTTC,CASSFRQRRRGQETQYF
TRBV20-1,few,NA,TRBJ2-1,TGCAGTGCTAGACCTTTGACTGGGAGCTCCTACAATGAGCAGTTCTTC,CSARPLTGSSYNEQFF
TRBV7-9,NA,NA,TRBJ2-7,TGTGCCAGCAGCCCCTGGGACACTTCCTACGAGCAGTACTTC,CASSPWDTSYEQYF
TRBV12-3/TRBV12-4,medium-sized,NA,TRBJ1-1,TGTGCCAGCAGTCGTTCCACTGAAGCTTTCTTT,CASSRSTEAFF
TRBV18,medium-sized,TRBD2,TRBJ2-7,TGTGCCAGCTCACCAACGGGAGGGTCGGACTACGAGCAGTACTTC,CASSPTGGSDYEQYF
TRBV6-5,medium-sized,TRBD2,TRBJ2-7,TGTGCCAGCACCACCAGCGGGAGGCCATTCTACGAGCAGTACTTC,CASTTSGRPFYEQYF
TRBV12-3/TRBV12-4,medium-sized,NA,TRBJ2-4,TGTGCCAGCAGCGTCGGTGGGACAGCCAAAAACATTCAGTACTTC,CASSVGGTAKNIQYF
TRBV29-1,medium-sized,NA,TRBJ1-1,TGCAGCGGAGGGCAGAACACTGAAGCTTTCTTT,CSGGQNTEAFF
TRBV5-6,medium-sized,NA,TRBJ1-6,TGTGCCAGCAGTCCGTCAGTCGAGCCACCCCTCCACTTT,CASSPSVEPPLHF
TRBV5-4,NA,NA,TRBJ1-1,TGTGCCAGCAGCCTTGCCGGGGCCAACACTGAAGCTTTCTTT,CASSLAGANTEAFF
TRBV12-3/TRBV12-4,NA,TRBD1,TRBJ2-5,TGTGCCAGCAGTTTTTTTCCTCAGGGGGACGAGACCCAGTACTTC,CASSFFPQGDETQYF
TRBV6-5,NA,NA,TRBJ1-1,TGTGCCAGCAGTTACTCGAGTGGCGCAGTCCTTAACACTGAAGCTTTCTTT,CASSYSSGAVLNTEAFF
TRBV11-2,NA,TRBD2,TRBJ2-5,TGTGCCAGCAGCTTAGGGGGGCGGGGGGAAAGGGAGACCCAGTACTTC,CASSLGGRGERETQYF
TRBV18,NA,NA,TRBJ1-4,TGTGCCAGCTCTTCGGTCCCCGGGACACTTAATGAAAAACTGTTTTTT,CASSSVPGTLNEKLFF
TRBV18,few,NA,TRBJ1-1,TGTGCCAGCTCACTCCAACAGGGTTTGGGGACTGAAGCTTTCTTT,CASSLQQGLGTEAFF
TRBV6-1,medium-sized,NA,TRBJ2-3,TGTGCCAGCAGTGAAGGGGGGGGCCCGCCAGATACGCAGTATTTT,CASSEGGGPPDTQYF
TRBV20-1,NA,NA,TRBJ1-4,TGCAGTGCTAGGGAGGGAAGTAATGAAAAACTGTTTTTT,CSAREGSNEKLFF
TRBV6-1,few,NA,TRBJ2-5,TGTGCCAGCAGTGATCGGTCTACCCAAGAGACCCAGTACTTC,CASSDRSTQETQYF
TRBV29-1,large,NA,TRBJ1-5,TGCAGCGGTACGACAGGCATCAATCAGCCCCAGCATTTT,CSGTTGINQPQHF
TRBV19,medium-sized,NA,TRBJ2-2,TGTGCCAGTAAAGCCCGCCGGGGCATGGATCCGGGTCCAACCGGGGAGCTGTTTTTT,CASKARRGMDPGPTGELFF
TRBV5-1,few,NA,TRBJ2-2,TGCGCCAGCAGCTCGGCCCTTCACACCGGGGAGCTGTTTTTT,CASSSALHTGELFF
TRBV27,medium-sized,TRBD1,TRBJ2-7,TGTGCCAGCAGGGGGACAGGGTCCTCCTACGAGCAGTACTTC,CASRGTGSSYEQYF
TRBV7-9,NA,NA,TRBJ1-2,TGTGCCAGCAGCTTATTACTACAGGGACACTATGGCTACACCTTC,CASSLLLQGHYGYTF
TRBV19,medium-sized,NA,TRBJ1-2,TGTGCCAGTAGTATCTACCTACCCTTGGTCTATGGCTACACCTTC,CASSIYLPLVYGYTF
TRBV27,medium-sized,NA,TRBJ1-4,TGTGCCAGCAGTTTTTATAAGGGAGGGGGTGAAAAACTGTTTTTT,CASSFYKGGGEKLFF
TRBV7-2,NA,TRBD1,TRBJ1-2,TGTGCCAGCAGCCGACAGGGCTATGGCTACACCTTC,CASSRQGYGYTF
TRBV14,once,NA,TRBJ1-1,TGTGCCAGCAGCCCTTCATTGAACACTGAAGCTTTCTTT,CASSPSLNTEAFF
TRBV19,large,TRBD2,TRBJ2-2,TGTGCCAGTAGTGTGTGGCTAGCGGGCACCGGGGAGCTGTTTTTT,CASSVWLAGTGELFF
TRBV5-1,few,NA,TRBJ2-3,TGCGCCAGCAGCAACACAGGGTTTGGCACAGATACGCAGTATTTT,CASSNTGFGTDTQYF
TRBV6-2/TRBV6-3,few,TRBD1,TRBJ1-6,TGTGCCAGCAGCCGCGCACCGGACAGGGCGTCTAATTCACCCCTCCACTTT,CASSRAPDRASNSPLHF
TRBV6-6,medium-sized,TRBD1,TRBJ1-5,TGTGCCGGACAGGGCACGGGCAATCAGCCCCAGCATTTT,CAGQGTGNQPQHF
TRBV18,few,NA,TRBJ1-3,TGTGCCAGCTCACCGATCGCGAAGGGGTACTCTGGAAACACCATATATTTT,CASSPIAKGYSGNTIYF